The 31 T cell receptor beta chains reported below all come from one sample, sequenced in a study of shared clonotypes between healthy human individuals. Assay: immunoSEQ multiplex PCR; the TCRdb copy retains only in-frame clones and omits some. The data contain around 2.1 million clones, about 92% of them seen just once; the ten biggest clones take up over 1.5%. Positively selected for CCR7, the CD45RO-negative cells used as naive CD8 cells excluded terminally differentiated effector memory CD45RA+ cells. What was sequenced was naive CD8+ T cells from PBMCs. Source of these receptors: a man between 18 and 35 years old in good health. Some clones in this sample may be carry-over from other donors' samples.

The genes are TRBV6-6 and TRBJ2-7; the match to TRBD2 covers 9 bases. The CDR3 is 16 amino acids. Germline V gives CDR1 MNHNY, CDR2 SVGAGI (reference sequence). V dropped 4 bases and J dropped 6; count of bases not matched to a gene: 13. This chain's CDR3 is CASSSRSGRPSGEQYF. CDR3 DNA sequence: TGTGCCAGCAGTTCCCGCAGCGGGAGGCCATCTGGCGAGCAGTACTTC.

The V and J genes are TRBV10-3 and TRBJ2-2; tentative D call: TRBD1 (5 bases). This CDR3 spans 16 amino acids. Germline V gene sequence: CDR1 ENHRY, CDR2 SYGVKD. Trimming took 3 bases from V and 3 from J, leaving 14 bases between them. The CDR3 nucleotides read TGTGCCATCAGTGAACTGGCAGGGCGATACACCGGGGAGCTGTTTTTT. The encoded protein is CAISELAGRYTGELFF.

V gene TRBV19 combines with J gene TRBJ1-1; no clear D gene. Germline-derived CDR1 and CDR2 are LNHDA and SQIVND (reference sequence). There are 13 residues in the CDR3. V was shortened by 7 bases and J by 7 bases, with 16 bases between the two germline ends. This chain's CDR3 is CASTNLGQLEAFF. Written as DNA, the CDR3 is TGTGCCAGTACCAACCTCGGGCAGCTTGAAGCTTTCTTT. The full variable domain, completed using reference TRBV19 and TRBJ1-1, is DGGITQSPKYLFRKEGQNVTLSCEQNLNHDAMYWYRQDPGQGLRLIYYSQIVNDFQKGDIAEGYSVSREKKESFPLTVTSAQKNPTAFYLCASTNLGQLEAFFGQGTRLTVV.

The CDR3 coding sequence is TGTGCCAGCAGTATCCGGGACCTCTCCTACGAGCAGTACTTC. Amino acids: CASSIRDLSYEQYF. This chain uses TRBV28 with TRBJ2-7; D is perhaps TRBD1 or TRBD2 (5 bases each). The ends were cut back, 5 bases at V and 0 bases at J, with 11 bases in the middle. Germline CDR1 reads MDHEN; CDR2 reads SYDVKM. The CDR3 covers 14 residues.

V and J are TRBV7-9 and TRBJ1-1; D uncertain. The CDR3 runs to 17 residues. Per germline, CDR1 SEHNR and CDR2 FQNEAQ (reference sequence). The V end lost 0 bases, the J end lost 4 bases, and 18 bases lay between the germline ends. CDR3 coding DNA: TGTGCCAGCAGCTTAGCGGGTGGGCCTAAAGCTCCCACTGAAGCTTTCTTT. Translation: CASSLAGGPKAPTEAFF.

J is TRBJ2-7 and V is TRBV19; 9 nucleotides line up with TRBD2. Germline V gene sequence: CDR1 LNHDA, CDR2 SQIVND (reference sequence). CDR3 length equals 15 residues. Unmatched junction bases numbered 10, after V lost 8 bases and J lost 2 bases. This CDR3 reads CASSGLAGGPYEQYF. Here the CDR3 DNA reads TGTGCCAGTTCCGGGCTGGCGGGAGGGCCCTACGAGCAGTACTTC.

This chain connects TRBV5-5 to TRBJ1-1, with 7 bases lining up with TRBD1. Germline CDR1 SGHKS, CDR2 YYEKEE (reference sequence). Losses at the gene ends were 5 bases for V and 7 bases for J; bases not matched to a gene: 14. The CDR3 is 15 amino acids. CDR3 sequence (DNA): TGTGCCAGCAGACTCGAACAGGGGCTGGGGTTTGAAGCTTTCTTT. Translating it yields CASRLEQGLGFEAFF.

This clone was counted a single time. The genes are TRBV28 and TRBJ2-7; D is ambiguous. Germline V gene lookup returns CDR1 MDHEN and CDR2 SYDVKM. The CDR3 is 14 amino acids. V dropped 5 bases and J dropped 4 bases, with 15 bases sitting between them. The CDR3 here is CASSDLPLLYEQYF. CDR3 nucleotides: TGTGCCAGCAGTGACCTCCCTCTCCTTTACGAGCAGTACTTC.

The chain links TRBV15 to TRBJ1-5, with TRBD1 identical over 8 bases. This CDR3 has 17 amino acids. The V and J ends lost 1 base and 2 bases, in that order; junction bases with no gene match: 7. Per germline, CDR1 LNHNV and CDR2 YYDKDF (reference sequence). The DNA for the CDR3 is TGTGCCACCAGCAGAGCTACAGGGGGTCGGGGCAATCAGCCCCAGCATTTT. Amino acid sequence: CATSRATGGRGNQPQHF.

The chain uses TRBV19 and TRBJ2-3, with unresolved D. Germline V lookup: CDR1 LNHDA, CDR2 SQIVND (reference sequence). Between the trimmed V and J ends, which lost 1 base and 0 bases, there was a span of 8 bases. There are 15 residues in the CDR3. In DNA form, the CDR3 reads TGTGCCAGTAGTATAGGGCAAACTAGCACAGATACGCAGTATTTT. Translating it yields CASSIGQTSTDTQYF.

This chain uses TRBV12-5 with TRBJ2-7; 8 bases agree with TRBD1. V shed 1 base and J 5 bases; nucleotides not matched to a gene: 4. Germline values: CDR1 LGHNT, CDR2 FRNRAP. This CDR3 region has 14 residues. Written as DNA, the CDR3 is TGTGCTAGTGGTTTGGGACAGGGGTTTCACGAGCAGTACTTC. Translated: CASGLGQGFHEQYF. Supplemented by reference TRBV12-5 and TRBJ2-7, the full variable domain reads DARVTQTPRHKVTEMGQEVTMRCQPILGHNTVFWYRQTMMQGLELLAYFRNRAPLDDSGMPKDRFSAEMPDATLATLKIQPSEPRDSAVYFCASGLGQGFHEQYFGPGTRLTVT.

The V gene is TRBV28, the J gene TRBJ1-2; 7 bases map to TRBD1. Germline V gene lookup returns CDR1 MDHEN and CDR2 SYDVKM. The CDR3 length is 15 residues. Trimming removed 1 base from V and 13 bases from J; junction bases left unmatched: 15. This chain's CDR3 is CASSLLRSGGPLATF. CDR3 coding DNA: TGTGCCAGCAGTTTATTGCGTTCAGGGGGACCTTTGGCCACCTTC.

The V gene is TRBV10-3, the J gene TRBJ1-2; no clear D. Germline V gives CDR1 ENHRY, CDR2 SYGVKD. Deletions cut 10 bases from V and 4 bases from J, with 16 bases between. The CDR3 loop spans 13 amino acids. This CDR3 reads CASSPGSPYGYTF. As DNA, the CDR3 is TGTGCCAGCAGCCCCGGGTCCCCCTATGGCTACACCTTC.

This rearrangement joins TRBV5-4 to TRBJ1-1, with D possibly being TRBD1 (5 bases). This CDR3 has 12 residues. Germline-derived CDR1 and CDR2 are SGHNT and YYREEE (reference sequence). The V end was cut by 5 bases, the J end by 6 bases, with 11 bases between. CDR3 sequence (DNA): TGTGCCAGCAGACTCGGGACGGCTGAAGCTTTCTTT. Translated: CASRLGTAEAFF.

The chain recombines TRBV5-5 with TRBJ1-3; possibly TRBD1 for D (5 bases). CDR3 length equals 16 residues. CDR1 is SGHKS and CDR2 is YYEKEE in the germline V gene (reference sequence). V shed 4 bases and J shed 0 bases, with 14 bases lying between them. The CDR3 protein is CASSPAGTVSGNTIYF. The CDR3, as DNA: TGTGCCAGCAGCCCTGCCGGGACGGTCTCTGGAAACACCATATATTTT. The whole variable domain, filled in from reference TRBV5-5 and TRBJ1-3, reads DAGVTQSPTHLIKTRGQQVTLRCSPISGHKSVSWYQQVLGQGPQFIFQYYEKEERGRGNFPDRFSARQFPNYSSELNVNALLLGDSALYLCASSPAGTVSGNTIYFGEGSWLTVV.

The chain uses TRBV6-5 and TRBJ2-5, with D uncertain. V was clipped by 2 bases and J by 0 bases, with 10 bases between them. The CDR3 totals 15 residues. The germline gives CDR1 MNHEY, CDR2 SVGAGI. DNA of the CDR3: TGTGCCAGCAGTTACACCACTAAGTACCAAGAGACCCAGTACTTC. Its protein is CASSYTTKYQETQYF.

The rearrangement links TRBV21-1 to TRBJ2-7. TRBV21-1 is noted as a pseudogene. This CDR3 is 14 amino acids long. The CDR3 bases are TGTGCCAGCAGCCCCTGGGGGATCTCCTACGAGCAGTACTTC. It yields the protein CASSPWGISYEQYF.

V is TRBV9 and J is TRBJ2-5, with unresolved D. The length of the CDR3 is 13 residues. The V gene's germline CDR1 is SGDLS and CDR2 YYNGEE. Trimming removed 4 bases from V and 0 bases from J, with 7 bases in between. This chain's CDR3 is CASSPGYQETQYF. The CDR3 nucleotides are TGTGCCAGCAGCCCCGGGTACCAAGAGACCCAGTACTTC.

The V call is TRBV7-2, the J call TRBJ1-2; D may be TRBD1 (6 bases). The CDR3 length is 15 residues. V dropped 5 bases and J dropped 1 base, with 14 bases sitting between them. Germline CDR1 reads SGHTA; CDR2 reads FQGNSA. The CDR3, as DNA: TGTGCCAGCAGCCCTGGGACATCCGTTAACTATGGCTACACCTTC. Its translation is CASSPGTSVNYGYTF.

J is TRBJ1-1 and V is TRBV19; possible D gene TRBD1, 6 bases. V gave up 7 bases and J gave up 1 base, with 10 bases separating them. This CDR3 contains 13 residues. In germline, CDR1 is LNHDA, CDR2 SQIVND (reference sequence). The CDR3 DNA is TGTGCCAGTAACGGGGGGCCGAACACTGAAGCTTTCTTT. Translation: CASNGGPNTEAFF.

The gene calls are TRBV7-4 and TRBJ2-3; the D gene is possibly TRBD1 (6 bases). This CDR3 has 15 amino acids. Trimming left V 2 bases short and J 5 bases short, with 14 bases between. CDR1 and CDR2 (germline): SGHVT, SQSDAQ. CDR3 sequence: CASSLNKGTQDTQYF. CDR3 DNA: TGTGCCAGCAGCTTAAATAAAGGGACACAAGATACGCAGTATTTT.

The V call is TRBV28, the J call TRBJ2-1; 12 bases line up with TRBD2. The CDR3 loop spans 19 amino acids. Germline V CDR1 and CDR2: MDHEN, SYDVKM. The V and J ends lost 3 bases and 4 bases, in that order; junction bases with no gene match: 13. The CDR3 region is CASSFQLAGGFPDYNEQFF. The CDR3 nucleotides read TGTGCCAGCAGTTTCCAACTAGCGGGAGGTTTCCCCGATTACAATGAGCAGTTCTTC.

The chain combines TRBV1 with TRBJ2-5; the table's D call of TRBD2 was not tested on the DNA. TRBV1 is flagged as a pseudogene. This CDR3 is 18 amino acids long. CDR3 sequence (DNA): TGCACCAGCAGCCAACCATCAAGACTAGCGGTCCCCCAAGAGACCCAGTACTTC. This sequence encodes CTSSQPSRLAVPQETQYF.

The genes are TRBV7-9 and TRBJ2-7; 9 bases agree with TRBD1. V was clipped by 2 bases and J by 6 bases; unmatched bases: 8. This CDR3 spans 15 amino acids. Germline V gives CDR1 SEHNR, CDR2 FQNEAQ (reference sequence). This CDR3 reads CASSLSGTGSREQYF. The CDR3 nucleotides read TGTGCCAGCAGCTTATCCGGGACAGGGAGCCGCGAGCAGTACTTC.

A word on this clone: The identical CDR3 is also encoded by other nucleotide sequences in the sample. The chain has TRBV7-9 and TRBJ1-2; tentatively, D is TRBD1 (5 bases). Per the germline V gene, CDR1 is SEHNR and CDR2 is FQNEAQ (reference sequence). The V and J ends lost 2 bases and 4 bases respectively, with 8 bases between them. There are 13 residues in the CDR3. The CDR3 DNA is TGTGCCAGCAGCTTACAGGGCCTCTATGGCTACACCTTC. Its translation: CASSLQGLYGYTF.

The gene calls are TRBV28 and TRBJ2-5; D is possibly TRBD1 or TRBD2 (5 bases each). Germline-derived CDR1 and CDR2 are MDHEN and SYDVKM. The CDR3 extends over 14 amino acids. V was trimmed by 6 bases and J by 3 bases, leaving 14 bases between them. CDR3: CASRSVGAEETQYF. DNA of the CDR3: TGTGCCAGCAGAAGCGTCGGGGCCGAAGAGACCCAGTACTTC.

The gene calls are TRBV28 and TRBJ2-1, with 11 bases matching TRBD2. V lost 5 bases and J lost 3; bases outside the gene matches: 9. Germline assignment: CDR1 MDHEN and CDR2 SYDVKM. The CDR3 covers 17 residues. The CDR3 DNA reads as TGTGCCAGCAGTCCGGGACTAGCGGACGTTAACTACAATGAGCAGTTCTTC. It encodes CASSPGLADVNYNEQFF.

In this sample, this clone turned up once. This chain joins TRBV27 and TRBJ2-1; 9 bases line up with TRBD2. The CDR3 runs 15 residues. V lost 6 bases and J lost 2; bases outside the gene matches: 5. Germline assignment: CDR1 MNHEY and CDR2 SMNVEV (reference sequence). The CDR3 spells CASSHSGSPYNEQFF. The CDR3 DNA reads TGTGCCAGCAGCCATAGCGGGAGCCCCTACAATGAGCAGTTCTTC.

DNA for the CDR3: TGTGCCAGCGCTCGGGAATCCTACACCGGGGAGCTGTTTTTT. Residues: CASARESYTGELFF. The chain has TRBV27 and TRBJ2-2, with D tentatively TRBD2 (5 bases). Germline CDR1 reads MNHEY; CDR2 reads SMNVEV (reference sequence). The CDR3 sequence is 14 residues long. V was trimmed by 8 bases and J by 3 bases, leaving 13 bases between them.

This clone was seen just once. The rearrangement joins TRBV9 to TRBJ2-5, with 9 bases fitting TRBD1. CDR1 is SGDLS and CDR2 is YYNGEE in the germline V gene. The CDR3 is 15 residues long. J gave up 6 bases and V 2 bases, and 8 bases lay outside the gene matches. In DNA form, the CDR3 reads TGTGCCAGCAGCGTGGAGGGACAGGGTAGCAAGACCCAGTACTTC. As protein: CASSVEGQGSKTQYF.

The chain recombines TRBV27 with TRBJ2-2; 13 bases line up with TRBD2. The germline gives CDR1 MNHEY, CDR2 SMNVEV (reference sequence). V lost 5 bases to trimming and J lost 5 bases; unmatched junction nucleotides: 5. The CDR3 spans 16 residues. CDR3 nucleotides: TGTGCCAGCAGTATGGGACTAGCGGGACTGACCGGGGAGCTGTTTTTT. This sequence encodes CASSMGLAGLTGELFF.